What follows are 21 T cell receptor beta chains derived from one specimen sequenced in a study of cytomegalovirus exposure and HLA in healthy donors. PCR amplification relied on 60 Vbeta primers (plus 13 Jbeta primers). The protocol was immunoSEQ multiplex PCR, while the TCRdb copy is restricted to in-frame clones and leaves out a portion. This table has about 43,000 clones, 55% to 75% appearing once. The sequencing input was PBMCs. These receptors were obtained from a man between 60 and 75 years old in good health and CMV-seropositive.

The table lists this clone with a few counts. V gene TRBV6-4 combines with J gene TRBJ2-1, with 9 bases that match TRBD2. Germline trimming cut 6 bases from V and 7 bases from J; bases unmatched to any gene: 4. The CDR3 consists of 13 residues. Germline CDR1 is MRHNA and CDR2 is SNTAGT. The CDR3 nucleotides are TGTGCCAGCAGGCGGGAGGGCCAGAATGAGCAGTTCTTC. Encoded protein: CASRREGQNEQFF.

The genes are TRBV11-2 and TRBJ1-2, with 8 positions matching TRBD1. The CDR3 has 13 residues. J was trimmed by 7 bases and V by 4 bases; bases with no gene match: 5. The germline CDR1 and CDR2 sequences are SGHAT and FQNNGV. CDR3 nucleotide sequence: TGTGCCAGCAGCTGGCCAGGGGGCGGTGGCTACACCTTC. This translates into CASSWPGGGGYTF.

This clone was counted a single time. The chain carries TRBV7-9 and TRBJ1-2; D gene uncertain. Germline lookup yields CDR1 SEHNR and CDR2 FQNEAQ (reference sequence). V was cut by 5 bases and J by 2 bases, with 9 bases left in between. The CDR3 runs 13 residues. Here the CDR3 DNA reads TGTGCCAGCAGCCCGACAAGGAACTATGGCTACACCTTC. This encodes CASSPTRNYGYTF.

The V call is TRBV7-2, the J call TRBJ2-1; D may be TRBD2 (6 bases). V lost 4 bases and J lost 4, with 11 bases in between. The CDR3 loop spans 14 amino acids. Germline CDR1 is SGHTA and CDR2 is FQGNSA. This CDR3 reads CASSSKRAYNEQFF. DNA for the CDR3: TGTGCCAGCAGCTCAAAGCGGGCTTACAATGAGCAGTTCTTC.

This chain links TRBV20-1 with TRBJ1-2; TRBD1 agrees at 8 bases. Trimming took 3 bases from V and 8 from J; bases not matched to a gene: 2. This CDR3 has 11 amino acids. The V gene's germline CDR1 is DFQATT and CDR2 SNEGSKA (reference sequence). In DNA form, the CDR3 reads TGCAGTGCTAGTGACAGGGGAGGCTACACCTTC. Protein: CSASDRGGYTF.

This clone came up a few times. The chain employs TRBV4-1 and TRBJ2-1, with D perhaps TRBD2 (6 bases). The CDR3 is 16 amino acids. Germline CDR1 is MGHRA and CDR2 is YSYEKL. V was pared by 5 bases and J by 3 bases, with 17 bases between. In nucleotides, the CDR3 is TGCGCCAGCAGCTCTACAGGCGCGGGAAACTACAATGAGCAGTTCTTC. It encodes CASSSTGAGNYNEQFF.

This clone was picked up a small number of times. V usage is TRBV6-6 and J usage is TRBJ2-7, with D tentatively TRBD2 (6 bases). The germline V gene has CDR1 MNHNY and CDR2 SVGAGI (reference sequence). Trimming pared 0 bases from V and 6 bases from J, leaving 12 bases between. There are 14 residues in the CDR3. The CDR3 nucleotides read TGTGCCAGCAGTTACTCACTCCCACTAGCCGAGCAGTACTTC. Residues: CASSYSLPLAEQYF.

A few counts support this clone. The chain has TRBV5-8 and TRBJ2-1; no firm D call. This CDR3 comprises 19 residues. Germline assignment: CDR1 SGHTS and CDR2 YDEGEE. V lost 2 bases to trimming and J lost 7 bases, with 28 bases between them. The CDR3 DNA sequence: TGTGCCAGCAGCTTTAGCCTTCCCTCTACAAAAACCCCCCGGAATGAGCAGTTCTTC. Its protein product is CASSFSLPSTKTPRNEQFF.

This chain uses TRBV5-1 with TRBJ2-3; 7 nucleotides align to TRBD1. The germline gives CDR1 SGHRS, CDR2 YFSETQ. The junction had 6 bases not matched to a gene; V was cut back by 4 bases and J by 1 base. The CDR3 extends over 15 amino acids. The CDR3 DNA is TGCGCCAGCAGCATTGGACAGGTCCGCACAGATACGCAGTATTTT. This codes for CASSIGQVRTDTQYF. Full variable domain (outside the CDR3, taken from reference TRBV5-1 and TRBJ2-3): KAGVTQTPRYLIKTRGQQVTLSCSPISGHRSVSWYQQTPGQGLQFLFEYFSETQRNKGNFPGRFSGRQFSNSRSEMNVSTLELGDSALYLCASSIGQVRTDTQYFGPGTRLTVL.

The rearrangement uses TRBV5-1 and TRBJ1-2; perhaps TRBD1 as D (5 bases). Germline V gene lookup returns CDR1 SGHRS and CDR2 YFSETQ. This CDR3 comprises 16 residues. V lost 2 bases and J 6 bases, leaving 20 bases between the germline ends. CDR3 sequence: CASSLLTDTSVDGYTF. The CDR3 coding sequence is TGCGCCAGCAGCTTACTGACAGACACGAGCGTCGATGGCTACACCTTC.

This clone was counted only a few times. The rearrangement uses TRBV7-9 and TRBJ2-1, with 12 bases aligning to TRBD1. Per germline, CDR1 SEHNR and CDR2 FQNEAQ (reference sequence). V trimming: 4 bases; J trimming: 7 bases; junction bases outside the gene matches: 11. The CDR3 runs 17 residues. CDR3 in amino acids: CASSSEAGTGGGNEQFF. In DNA, the CDR3 is TGTGCCAGCAGCTCGGAGGCCGGGACAGGGGGCGGGAATGAGCAGTTCTTC.

The V and J genes are TRBV29-1 and TRBJ2-2, with D maybe TRBD2 (6 bases). From germline, CDR1 is SQVTM and CDR2 ANQGSEA. The CDR3 sequence is 15 residues long. V gave up 4 bases and J gave up 1 base, with 13 bases separating them. The CDR3 DNA reads TGCAGCGTTGTAGGCGGGGATCGGAACACCGGGGAGCTGTTTTTT. This sequence encodes CSVVGGDRNTGELFF.

This chain connects TRBV9 to TRBJ2-3; D is perhaps TRBD2 (5 bases). The CDR3 loop spans 15 amino acids. Germline CDR1 and CDR2: SGDLS and YYNGEE. Trimming cost V 3 bases and J 2 bases, with 13 bases left between them. CDR3 sequence (DNA): TGTGCCAGCAGCGCAGGACTCCCAAACACAGATACGCAGTATTTT. The encoded protein is CASSAGLPNTDTQYF.

This chain links TRBV7-2 with TRBJ2-7, with a tentative D call TRBD2 (5 bases). The germline V gene has CDR1 SGHTA and CDR2 FQGNSA. V was trimmed by 1 base and J by 2 bases, leaving 12 bases between them. There are 15 residues in the CDR3. CDR3 nucleotide sequence: TGTGCCAGCAGCTTAGGGCTAGCCGAAACCTACGAGCAGTACTTC. It codes for CASSLGLAETYEQYF.

This clone was counted a single time. The rearrangement links TRBV30 to TRBJ1-3; D may be TRBD1 (5 bases). Germline V gives CDR1 GTSNPN, CDR2 SVGIG (reference sequence). This CDR3 has 13 amino acids. The V end lost 2 bases, the J end lost 6 bases, and 11 bases lay between the germline ends. The CDR3 DNA reads TGTGCCTGGAGTCTGGGGCGCATAAACACCATATATTTT. It specifies CAWSLGRINTIYF.

V and J are TRBV18 and TRBJ2-7; D perhaps matches TRBD2 (5 bases). The germline V gene has CDR1 KGHSH and CDR2 LQKENI. V lost 5 bases, J lost 0 bases, and 11 bases lay in between. The CDR3 covers 14 residues. The CDR3 here is CASSGGLSSYEQYF. CDR3 nucleotides: TGTGCCAGCTCAGGAGGATTGAGCTCCTACGAGCAGTACTTC. Looking up the rest from reference TRBV18 and TRBJ2-7 gives the full variable domain: NAGVMQNPRHLVRRRGQEARLRCSPMKGHSHVYWYRQLPEEGLKFMVYLQKENIIDESGMPKERFSAEFPKEGPSILRIQQVVRGDSAAYFCASSGGLSSYEQYFGPGTRLTVT.

The rearrangement joins TRBV5-5 to TRBJ1-5; D might be TRBD1 (6 bases). V was trimmed by 4 bases and J by 9 bases, leaving 23 bases between them. The CDR3 totals 16 residues. Germline CDR1 is SGHKS and CDR2 is YYEKEE (reference sequence). The CDR3 DNA sequence: TGTGCCAGCAGCCTTTCGTGGGACATAGGGCCTTCGCCCCAGCATTTT. Residues: CASSLSWDIGPSPQHF.

The chain employs TRBV5-5 and TRBJ2-3; 14 nucleotides line up with TRBD2. Trimming at V came to 4 bases and at J to 4 bases, leaving 5 bases not matched to a gene. Germline V lookup: CDR1 SGHKS, CDR2 YYEKEE (reference sequence). This CDR3 region has 16 residues. The chain's CDR3 is CASSRTSGRLSDTQYF. Written as DNA, the CDR3 is TGTGCCAGCAGCCGGACTAGCGGGAGGCTCTCAGATACGCAGTATTTT. Using reference TRBV5-5 and TRBJ2-3 for the parts outside the CDR3, the full variable domain is DAGVTQSPTHLIKTRGQQVTLRCSPISGHKSVSWYQQVLGQGPQFIFQYYEKEERGRGNFPDRFSARQFPNYSSELNVNALLLGDSALYLCASSRTSGRLSDTQYFGPGTRLTVL.

DNA for the CDR3: TGCGCCAGCAGTGAAACACCTAGCGGGAGCCCCAATGAGCAGTTCTTC. Protein: CASSETPSGSPNEQFF. The rearrangement joins TRBV10-2 to TRBJ2-1; 10 nucleotides agree with TRBD2. Germline assignment: CDR1 WSHSY and CDR2 SAAADI. The CDR3 has 16 residues. V lost 3 bases, J lost 6 bases, and 8 bases stayed unmatched.

The genes are TRBV19 and TRBJ2-7; TRBD1 aligns across 9 bases. The CDR3 totals 14 residues. Germline lookup yields CDR1 LNHDA and CDR2 SQIVND (reference sequence). The V segment lost 4 bases and the J segment 2 bases; nucleotides outside the gene matches: 3. DNA for the CDR3: TGTGCCAGTAGTAGGGGACAGGGCGCCTACGAGCAGTACTTC. Its protein is CASSRGQGAYEQYF.

The rearrangement links TRBV19 to TRBJ2-5; possibly TRBD2 for D (5 bases). V was cut by 5 bases and J by 7 bases, with 17 bases left in between. Germline V gene lookup returns CDR1 LNHDA and CDR2 SQIVND (reference sequence). The CDR3 is 14 residues long. The CDR3 DNA reads as TGTGCCAGTAGTGATCCCGGTCGGGGTGTGACCCAGTACTTC. This gives the protein CASSDPGRGVTQYF.